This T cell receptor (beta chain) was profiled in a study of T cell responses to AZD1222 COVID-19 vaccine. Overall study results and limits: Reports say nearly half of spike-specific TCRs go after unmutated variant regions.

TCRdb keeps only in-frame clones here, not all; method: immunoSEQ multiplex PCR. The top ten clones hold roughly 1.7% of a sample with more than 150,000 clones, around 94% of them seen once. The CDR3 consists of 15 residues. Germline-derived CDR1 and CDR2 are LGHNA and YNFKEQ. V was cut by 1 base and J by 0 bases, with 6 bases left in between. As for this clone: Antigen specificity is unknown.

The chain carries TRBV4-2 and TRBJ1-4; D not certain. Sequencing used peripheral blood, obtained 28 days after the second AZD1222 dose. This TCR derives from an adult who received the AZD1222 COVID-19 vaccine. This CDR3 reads CASSQVDATNEKLFF. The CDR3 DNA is TGTGCCAGCAGCCAAGTGGACGCAACTAATGAAAAACTGTTTTTT.